This TCR beta chain was obtained from a study of blood T cell repertoires in COVID-19. Study information: Acute-phase and convalescent COVID-19 samples originated in the United States, Italy and Spain. T cells, B-cell-depleted T cells, or PBMCs provided the cDNA or gDNA that served as material.

In the original processing: Quantification of nucleated cells was approximated via reference gene primer amplification. Repertoires were generated with immunoSEQ multiplex PCR, while TCRdb's copy carries only in-frame clones and drops some. Clonal size and the V and J genes are those of that table, whereas D and trimming came from the DNA. Of some 95,000 clones listed, about 80% are singletons. The TCR sequence derives from a man between 65 and 85 years old with acute or convalescent COVID-19. Material: peripheral blood.

The CDR3 sequence: CASSLSGRGAGELFF. As DNA, the CDR3 is TGTGCCAGCAGCTTAAGCGGGAGAGGGGCCGGGGAGCTGTTTTTT. The rearrangement joins TRBV7-3 to TRBJ2-2; TRBD2 matches at 7 bases. Trimming cost V 1 base and J 6 bases; bases outside gene matches: 5. The germline V gene has CDR1 SGHTA and CDR2 FQGTGA. CDR3 size: 15 residues.